This entry lists 22 T cell receptor beta chains sequenced from one sample in a study of beta chain features in type 1 diabetes. Every isolated RNA sample was fully reverse transcribed, so sequencing captured expressed TCRB transcripts. Sequencing was performed with immunoSEQ multiplex PCR; in TCRdb, only in-frame clones are kept and a portion is missing. The table includes about 650,000 clones, roughly an eighth detected once. For these receptors, no antigen is known. Findings and caveats of the study: Moderate but significant shortening of TCRB CDR3s was recorded in all four CD4+ subsets from Type 1 diabetes patients.

The sequenced sample consisted of naive CD4+ T cells from blood. These receptors were collected from a man between 25 and 39 years old with type 1 diabetes.

This chain joins TRBV7-2 and TRBJ2-5, with D hard to call. Germline V CDR1 and CDR2: SGHTA, FQGNSA. Between the trimmed V and J ends, which lost 4 bases and 5 bases, there was a span of 8 bases. The CDR3 covers 12 residues. CDR3 DNA: TGTGCCAGCAGCTCAAGACGGGAGACCCAGTACTTC. It specifies CASSSRRETQYF.

This clone was seen more than once but under ten times. V is TRBV9 and J is TRBJ1-1; 10 bases fit TRBD1. V lost 4 bases and J lost 5; bases outside the gene matches: 14. Per germline, CDR1 SGDLS and CDR2 YYNGEE. The CDR3 loop spans 17 amino acids. In DNA, the CDR3 is TGTGCCAGCAGCACCGGGACAGGGGATGGTGTAGGTACTGAAGCTTTCTTT. Protein: CASSTGTGDGVGTEAFF.

This chain uses TRBV5-5 with TRBJ2-2; TRBD1 matches at 9 bases. V shed 4 bases and J 4 bases; nucleotides not matched to a gene: 5. Germline V CDR1 and CDR2: SGHKS, YYEKEE (reference sequence). The CDR3 is 15 residues long. The CDR3 DNA is TGTGCCAGCAGCCGGACAGGGGAGAGCACCGGGGAGCTGTTTTTT. Translated, it gives CASSRTGESTGELFF.

This clone showed up just a few times. This rearrangement joins TRBV6-5 to TRBJ1-2, with D unclear. Trimming left V 0 bases short and J 3 bases short, with 14 bases between. In germline, CDR1 is MNHEY, CDR2 SVGAGI. The CDR3 totals 16 residues. In DNA, the CDR3 is TGTGCCAGCAGTTACTCGATTGTTCCGGGTTACTATGGCTACACCTTC. This gives the protein CASSYSIVPGYYGYTF.

This clone was found a few times. This chain links TRBV21-1 with TRBJ2-5; TRBD2 is the table's D call, not checked against the DNA. TRBV21-1 is classified as a pseudogene. The CDR3 is 20 residues long. Here the CDR3 reads CASSQRGPSPSGGLQETQYF. The CDR3 bases are TGTGCCAGCAGCCAACGTGGGCCGAGTCCTAGCGGGGGACTCCAAGAGACCCAGTACTTC.

V is TRBV30 and J is TRBJ1-2, with TRBD1 identical over 7 bases. J was trimmed by 8 bases and V by 2 bases; bases with no gene match: 14. The CDR3 is 15 residues long. Germline CDR1 is GTSNPN and CDR2 is SVGIG (reference sequence). CDR3: CAWSPDRVPGWGYTF. The CDR3 DNA reads as TGTGCCTGGAGTCCCGACAGGGTACCCGGGTGGGGCTACACCTTC.

The chain recombines TRBV6-1 with TRBJ2-2; 10 bases match TRBD2. The germline V gene has CDR1 MNHNS and CDR2 SASEGT. The ends lost 4 bases at V and 5 bases at J; junction bases unmatched: 10. The CDR3 is made up of 17 amino acids. CDR3 region: CASSVIELAGDTGELFF. DNA for the CDR3: TGTGCCAGCAGTGTTATCGAGCTAGCGGGGGATACCGGGGAGCTGTTTTTT.

This rearrangement joins TRBV29-1 to TRBJ2-7; 10 bases line up with TRBD1. The CDR3 sequence is 14 residues long. Trimming took 4 bases from V and 1 from J; bases not matched to a gene: 4. Germline V gives CDR1 SQVTM, CDR2 ANQGSEA. The CDR3 loop is CSVVMGQGSYEQYF. CDR3 bases: TGCAGCGTTGTTATGGGACAGGGGTCCTACGAGCAGTACTTC.

Notes on this clone: Other nucleotide sequences from this sample produce the same CDR3. This chain uses TRBV19 with TRBJ2-7, with unresolved D. There are 13 residues in the CDR3. V lost 4 bases to trimming and J lost 3 bases, with 10 bases between them. Per the germline V gene, CDR1 is LNHDA and CDR2 is SQIVND (reference sequence). This CDR3 is CASSNGGSYEQYF. Here the CDR3 DNA reads TGTGCCAGTAGTAATGGTGGCAGCTACGAGCAGTACTTC.

The chain links TRBV7-7 to TRBJ2-2, with D uncertain. Trimming shortened V by 5 bases and J by 5 bases, and 15 bases separated the two germline ends. The CDR3 has 15 amino acids. The germline CDR1 and CDR2 sequences are SSHAT and FNYEAQ (reference sequence). The CDR3 protein is CASSPRQRSTGELFF. CDR3 DNA sequence: TGTGCCAGCAGCCCGAGGCAGCGATCGACCGGGGAGCTGTTTTTT.

The J gene is TRBJ1-1, the V gene TRBV5-1, with a weak D call TRBD1 (6 bases). V gave up 3 bases and J gave up 5 bases, with 17 bases separating them. Looked up from germline, CDR1 is SGHRS and CDR2 is YFSETQ. CDR3 length: 15 residues. CDR3 sequence reads: CASSYTGTGGTEAFF. The CDR3 bases are TGCGCCAGCAGCTACACAGGGACCGGTGGGACTGAAGCTTTCTTT.

This clone was counted only a few times. The rearrangement links TRBV2 to TRBJ2-5, with a tentative D call TRBD2 (6 bases). This CDR3 is 11 amino acids long. The germline CDR1 and CDR2 sequences are SNHLY and FYNNEI. V dropped 8 bases and J dropped 5 bases, with 9 bases sitting between them. The chain's CDR3 is CASGRGETQYF. CDR3 nucleotide sequence: TGTGCCAGCGGACGGGGGGAGACCCAGTACTTC.

The chain links TRBV7-2 to TRBJ1-2; tentative D call: TRBD1 (5 bases). From germline, CDR1 is SGHTA and CDR2 FQGNSA. This CDR3 region has 15 residues. Trimming removed 5 bases from V and 2 bases from J, with 15 bases in between. CDR3 coding DNA: TGTGCCAGCAGCCCCTTCAAGGGGCGAAACTATGGCTACACCTTC. Translation: CASSPFKGRNYGYTF.

The chain employs TRBV5-1 and TRBJ1-2, with D unresolved. The germline V gene encodes CDR1 SGHRS and CDR2 YFSETQ. Trimming cost V 0 bases and J 0 bases, with 6 bases left between them. This CDR3 has 14 amino acids. The CDR3 spells CASSLDTSNYGYTF. The CDR3 DNA follows: TGCGCCAGCAGCTTGGACACCTCTAACTATGGCTACACCTTC.

This rearrangement joins TRBV18 to TRBJ1-6; no clear D gene. Trimming shortened V by 6 bases and J by 6 bases, and 9 bases separated the two germline ends. Germline loops: CDR1 KGHSH, CDR2 LQKENI. This CDR3 region has 13 residues. CDR3 region: CASSRGGNSPLHF. CDR3 nucleotides: TGTGCCAGCTCCCGGGGTGGTAATTCACCCCTCCACTTT. The variable domain in full, with the rest retrieved from reference TRBV18 and TRBJ1-6, is NAGVMQNPRHLVRRRGQEARLRCSPMKGHSHVYWYRQLPEEGLKFMVYLQKENIIDESGMPKERFSAEFPKEGPSILRIQQVVRGDSAAYFCASSRGGNSPLHFGNGTRLTVT.

The chain is built from TRBV4-3 and TRBJ2-6, with a tentative D call TRBD1 (5 bases). The V gene's germline CDR1 is LGHNA and CDR2 YSLEER. CDR3 length: 15 amino acids. Between the trimmed V and J ends, which lost 5 bases and 2 bases, there was a span of 10 bases. Here the CDR3 DNA reads TGCGCCAGCAGCGGGGCTTTGACTGGGGCCAACGTCCTGACTTTC. This codes for CASSGALTGANVLTF.

CDR3 DNA: TGTGCCAGCAGCTTAAATTTTGGGACAGATACGCAGTATTTT. Translated: CASSLNFGTDTQYF. The V gene is TRBV7-3, the J gene TRBJ2-3; no definite D call. Germline V CDR1 and CDR2: SGHTA, FQGTGA. The CDR3 sequence is 14 residues long. The V and J ends lost 1 base and 3 bases respectively, with 8 bases between them.

Only a few counts were recorded for this clone. The chain uses TRBV5-1 and TRBJ2-7; 8 nucleotides line up with TRBD1. The trim removed 0 bases at V and 6 bases at J, leaving 5 bases unmatched. Germline V gene lookup returns CDR1 SGHRS and CDR2 YFSETQ. The CDR3 has 14 residues. In DNA form, the CDR3 reads TGCGCCAGCAGCTTGGCTGGACAGGGAGGCGAGCAGTACTTC. Amino acid sequence: CASSLAGQGGEQYF.

The V gene is TRBV28, the J gene TRBJ2-2; 9 bases are a match to TRBD1. Germline V gene data show CDR1 as MDHEN and CDR2 as SYDVKM. This CDR3 contains 14 residues. The CDR3 DNA sequence: TGTGCTCACAGGGGACAGGGCCTTTCCGGGGAGCTGTTTTTT. It specifies CAHRGQGLSGELFF. Full variable domain (remainder filled in from reference TRBV28 and TRBJ2-2): DVKVTQSSRYLVKRTGEKVFLECVQDMDHENMFWYRQDPGLGLRLIYFSYDVKMKEKGDIPEGYSVSREKKERFSLILESASTNQTSMYLCAHRGQGLSGELFFGEGSRLTVL.

The rearrangement joins TRBV9 to TRBJ2-3; 9 bases are a match to TRBD1. This CDR3 has 16 residues. Germline V CDR1 and CDR2: SGDLS, YYNGEE. Trimming at V came to 0 bases and at J to 2 bases, leaving 4 bases not matched to a gene. Written as DNA, the CDR3 is TGTGCCAGCAGCGTAGGTGGGACAGGGTACACAGATACGCAGTATTTT. This gives the protein CASSVGGTGYTDTQYF.

This clone showed up just a few times. Here the CDR3 reads CASSQDQQGLGGYTF. CDR3 sequence (DNA): TGCGCCAGCAGCCAAGATCAGCAGGGGCTTGGTGGCTACACCTTC. The gene calls are TRBV4-3 and TRBJ1-2; D is perhaps TRBD1 (6 bases). Germline V gene data show CDR1 as LGHNA and CDR2 as YSLEER. The CDR3 sequence is 15 residues long. V dropped 0 bases and J dropped 7 bases, with 15 bases sitting between them.

This clone came up a few times. The chain carries TRBV7-6 and TRBJ2-6; D uncertain. V lost 1 base to trimming and J lost 4 bases, with 11 bases between them. The length of the CDR3 is 16 residues. CDR1 SGHVS and CDR2 FNYEAQ come from the germline V gene. This CDR3 reads CASSLGGERGANVLTF. In DNA, the CDR3 is TGTGCCAGCAGCTTAGGCGGAGAAAGAGGGGCCAACGTCCTGACTTTC.